Presented here are 9 T cell receptor beta chains from one specimen sequenced in a study of blood T cell repertoires in COVID-19. The data were produced by immunoSEQ multiplex PCR, yet TCRdb's version contains in-frame clones alone and is incomplete. The sample lists fewer than 30,000 clones; 85% to 90% were seen once. The sequencing input was peripheral blood. The receptors shown here come from a man in his 60s with acute or convalescent COVID-19.

In its sample, this clone was seen once. This sequence joins TRBV19 and TRBJ1-1; 7 nucleotides agree with TRBD1. CDR1 and CDR2 from the germline V gene are LNHDA and SQIVND (reference sequence). V shed 1 base, J shed 2 bases, and the junction held 4 bases outside the gene matches. This CDR3 has 15 amino acids. In DNA form, the CDR3 reads TGTGCCAGTAGTATAGGCAGGGGGGCAAACACTGAAGCTTTCTTT. Protein sequence: CASSIGRGANTEAFF.

The V and J genes are TRBV19 and TRBJ2-3; possible D gene TRBD1, 6 bases. Trimming left V 4 bases short and J 2 bases short, with 16 bases between. This CDR3 is 16 amino acids long. Germline V gene sequence: CDR1 LNHDA, CDR2 SQIVND (reference sequence). This chain's CDR3 is CASSTGTRVVTDTQYF. CDR3 in DNA: TGTGCCAGTAGTACAGGGACACGGGTGGTCACAGATACGCAGTATTTT.

The chain links TRBV3-1 (or the pseudogene TRBV3-2) to TRBJ1-5; 9 bases match TRBD1. Germline V CDR1 and CDR2: LGHDT, YNNKEL (reference sequence). The ends lost 4 bases at V and 2 bases at J; junction bases unmatched: 3. The CDR3 covers 15 residues. For the CDR3, the DNA is TGTGCCAGCAGCCCGGACAGGGGAGGCAATCAGCCCCAGCATTTT. This gives the protein CASSPDRGGNQPQHF.

The rearrangement links TRBV7-8 to TRBJ1-5; 11 bases are shared with TRBD1. V gave up 3 bases and J gave up 10 bases; unmatched junction bases: 11. This CDR3 spans 16 amino acids. Per the germline V gene, CDR1 is SGHVS and CDR2 is FQNEAQ. CDR3 nucleotide sequence: TGTGCCAGCAGCTTCTCGGGACAGGGGGTTTCCGCCCCCCAGCATTTT. Protein sequence: CASSFSGQGVSAPQHF.

CDR3 coding DNA: TGTGCCAGCAGTCTTCAGGGAACCGGGGAGCTGTTTTTT. Translated, it gives CASSLQGTGELFF. The gene calls are TRBV2 and TRBJ2-2; D may be TRBD1 (5 bases). Germline V CDR1 and CDR2: SNHLY, FYNNEI. The CDR3 is made up of 13 amino acids. Trimming took off 5 bases at V and 5 bases at J, with 9 bases between the two ends.

The genes are TRBV7-9 and TRBJ1-2, with 8 bases identical to TRBD1. CDR1 is SEHNR and CDR2 is FQNEAQ in the germline V gene (reference sequence). J lost 3 bases, V lost 4 bases, and 4 bases had no gene match. This CDR3 has 14 residues. CDR3 sequence (DNA): TGTGCCAGCAGCTCGACAGGGGACTACTATGGCTACACCTTC. Protein product: CASSSTGDYYGYTF.

The chain carries TRBV4-2 and TRBJ2-3; possibly TRBD2 for D (6 bases). V gave up 4 bases and J gave up 0 bases, with 23 bases separating them. Germline CDR1 and CDR2: LGHNA and YNFKEQ. This CDR3 is 19 amino acids long. CDR3 in amino acids: CASSPPVGLGGTSTDTQYF. CDR3 sequence (DNA): TGTGCCAGCAGCCCGCCTGTTGGCCTTGGCGGGACTAGCACAGATACGCAGTATTTT.

The chain joins TRBV19 to TRBJ2-5, with a weak D call TRBD2 (6 bases). Looked up from germline, CDR1 is LNHDA and CDR2 is SQIVND (reference sequence). Trimming left V 5 bases short and J 3 bases short, with 13 bases between. The CDR3 covers 14 residues. CDR3: CASSRLAVEETQYF. CDR3 nucleotide sequence: TGTGCCAGTAGTCGCTTAGCGGTTGAAGAGACCCAGTACTTC.

The CDR3 spells CASSITGEYRYEQYF. CDR3 nucleotides: TGTGCCAGTAGTATTACAGGGGAGTATAGGTACGAGCAGTACTTC. The gene calls are TRBV19 and TRBJ2-7; 7 bases agree with TRBD1. The V gene end was trimmed by 3 bases and the J gene end by 4 bases; junction bases not matched to a gene: 9. Germline CDR1 and CDR2: LNHDA and SQIVND (reference sequence). This CDR3 region has 15 residues.